One sample yielded the 24 T cell receptor beta chains listed below, sequenced in a study of T cell responses to AZD1222 COVID-19 vaccine. Produced via immunoSEQ multiplex PCR; TCRdb's table is partial and in-frame only. The top ten clones hold roughly 4% of a sample with approximately 100,000 clones, 85% to 90% of them seen once. Sample: peripheral blood, taken on day 0 of AZD1222 vaccination. The receptor source for this set is an adult in good health.

The chain links TRBV6-5 to TRBJ1-6, with 9 positions matching TRBD1. There are 14 residues in the CDR3. CDR1 is MNHEY, CDR2 SVGAGI, per germline. The ends lost 8 bases at V and 5 bases at J; junction bases unmatched: 4. CDR3 region: CASLGTGNNSPLHF. DNA of the CDR3: TGTGCCAGCCTTGGGACAGGGAATAATTCACCCCTCCACTTT.

Comment on this clone: Other DNA variants within this sample encode the same CDR3. The chain employs TRBV29-1 and TRBJ1-2, with D possibly being TRBD1 (6 bases). Germline V lookup: CDR1 SQVTM, CDR2 ANQGSEA. The CDR3 has 13 amino acids. Trimming pared 0 bases from V and 4 bases from J, leaving 9 bases between. CDR3 protein: CSVEDGTSYGYTF. CDR3 nucleotide sequence: TGCAGCGTTGAAGACGGGACATCCTATGGCTACACCTTC.

The chain combines TRBV6-2 or TRBV6-3 with TRBJ2-1; no clear D gene. V was cut by 2 bases and J by 7 bases, with 6 bases left in between. The CDR3 spans 12 residues. Looked up from germline, CDR1 is MNHEY and CDR2 is SVGEGT. The CDR3 loop is CASSYPSNEQFF. Here the CDR3 DNA reads TGTGCCAGCAGTTACCCTAGTAATGAGCAGTTCTTC.

This chain connects TRBV20-1 to TRBJ2-3; 7 bases line up with TRBD2. The CDR3 has 13 amino acids. The germline V gene has CDR1 DFQATT and CDR2 SNEGSKA (reference sequence). V lost 3 bases to trimming and J lost 4 bases; unmatched junction nucleotides: 4. CDR3 DNA: TGCAGTGCTAGTCTGGCGGGGGCAGATACGCAGTATTTT. Translating it yields CSASLAGADTQYF.

The genes are TRBV3-1 (or the pseudogene TRBV3-2) and TRBJ2-2, with 9 nucleotides matching TRBD1. The germline CDR1 and CDR2 sequences are LGHDT and YNNKEL (reference sequence). The CDR3 covers 17 residues. Trimming removed 3 bases from V and 3 bases from J; junction bases left unmatched: 8. The CDR3 is CASSQGRRDRDTGELFF. CDR3 DNA: TGTGCCAGCAGCCAGGGTCGCCGGGACAGGGACACCGGGGAGCTGTTTTTT.

This chain connects TRBV5-1 to TRBJ1-5; the D gene is possibly TRBD1 (5 bases). V dropped 2 bases and J dropped 5 bases, with 8 bases sitting between them. The germline CDR1 and CDR2 sequences are SGHRS and YFSETQ. The CDR3 length is 13 residues. The CDR3 here is CASSFSTDQPQHF. The CDR3 bases are TGCGCCAGCAGCTTTTCGACAGATCAGCCCCAGCATTTT.

The rearrangement links TRBV5-1 to TRBJ1-2, with D perhaps matching TRBD1 (6 bases). This CDR3 spans 13 amino acids. Germline values: CDR1 SGHRS, CDR2 YFSETQ. Trimming stripped 2 bases from V and 7 bases from J, with 12 bases between. The CDR3 region is CASSFTGSTGYTF. In nucleotides, the CDR3 is TGCGCCAGCAGCTTTACAGGGTCTACTGGCTACACCTTC. Full variable domain (outside the CDR3, taken from reference TRBV5-1 and TRBJ1-2): KAGVTQTPRYLIKTRGQQVTLSCSPISGHRSVSWYQQTPGQGLQFLFEYFSETQRNKGNFPGRFSGRQFSNSRSEMNVSTLELGDSALYLCASSFTGSTGYTFGSGTRLTVV.

This chain joins TRBV6-2 or TRBV6-3 and TRBJ2-1; TRBD2 aligns across 8 bases. Germline CDR1 is MNHEY and CDR2 is SVGEGT. The CDR3 totals 17 residues. V shed 0 bases, J shed 2 bases, and the junction held 6 bases outside the gene matches. As DNA, the CDR3 is TGTGCCAGCAGTTACTCTGGTCAAGCGGGGGCCTACAATGAGCAGTTCTTC. This sequence encodes CASSYSGQAGAYNEQFF.

V gene TRBV21-1 combines with J gene TRBJ2-7. TRBV21-1 is shown as a pseudogene. This CDR3 is built from 15 residues. In DNA, the CDR3 is TGTGCCAGCAGCAAAGTTCGAACAAGGTCGTACGAGCAGTACTTC. It specifies CASSKVRTRSYEQYF.

The chain recombines TRBV18 with TRBJ1-2; no clear D gene. Per the germline V gene, CDR1 is KGHSH and CDR2 is LQKENI. V dropped 2 bases and J dropped 7 bases, with 17 bases sitting between them. The CDR3 has 15 amino acids. The CDR3 DNA reads as TGTGCCAGCTCACCAGTCGGGGATGGCGTAGGTGGCTACACCTTC. Amino acid sequence: CASSPVGDGVGGYTF.

This rearrangement joins TRBV6-1 to TRBJ2-3, with 14 bases fitting TRBD2. The junction had 7 bases not matched to a gene; V was cut back by 3 bases and J by 8 bases. The CDR3 loop spans 16 amino acids. Germline CDR1 and CDR2: MNHNS and SASEGT. As DNA, the CDR3 is TGTGCCAGCAGTGACGGGACTAGCGGGGGAAGAGGTACGCAGTATTTT. This sequence encodes CASSDGTSGGRGTQYF.

This chain links TRBV18 with TRBJ2-7; D may be TRBD1 (6 bases). V was cut by 2 bases and J by 3 bases, with 8 bases left in between. CDR1 is KGHSH, CDR2 LQKENI, per germline. The CDR3 is 13 amino acids. This CDR3 is CASSPGDIYEQYF. The DNA of the CDR3 is TGTGCCAGCTCACCAGGGGACATCTACGAGCAGTACTTC.

This chain connects TRBV6-1 to TRBJ2-2, with 10 nucleotides matching TRBD2. J lost 3 bases, V lost 0 bases, and 4 bases had no gene match. The CDR3 sequence is 17 residues long. Germline-derived CDR1 and CDR2 are MNHNS and SASEGT. CDR3 sequence (DNA): TGTGCCAGCAGTGAAGCGAGAGCGGGGGGGGACACCGGGGAGCTGTTTTTT. Translating gives CASSEARAGGDTGELFF.

The J gene is TRBJ2-5, the V gene TRBV2; TRBD2 matches at 12 bases. Per the germline V gene, CDR1 is SNHLY and CDR2 is FYNNEI. The CDR3 is made up of 16 amino acids. Unmatched junction bases numbered 6, after V lost 5 bases and J lost 2 bases. This CDR3 is CASSFGLAGLQETQYF. CDR3 coding DNA: TGTGCCAGCAGTTTTGGACTAGCGGGGCTTCAAGAGACCCAGTACTTC.

V is TRBV2 and J is TRBJ1-5; 9 bases fit TRBD1. V was clipped by 5 bases and J by 5 bases; unmatched bases: 7. Germline CDR1 reads SNHLY; CDR2 reads FYNNEI. The CDR3 extends over 15 amino acids. In DNA, the CDR3 is TGTGCCAGCAGTATGGGACAGGGTCTGGATCAGCCCCAGCATTTT. Protein sequence: CASSMGQGLDQPQHF.

The chain couples TRBV7-9 to TRBJ1-4; 7 bases line up with TRBD1. The CDR3 has 16 residues. In germline, CDR1 is SEHNR, CDR2 FQNEAQ (reference sequence). The junction had 12 bases not matched to a gene; V was cut back by 5 bases and J by 6 bases. The CDR3 region is CASSSLWTGSDEKLFF. The CDR3 coding sequence is TGTGCCAGCAGCAGCCTGTGGACAGGTTCGGATGAAAAACTGTTTTTT.

The CDR3 coding sequence is TGTGCCAGCAAAACTCAGACTAGCGGGGGGGATACGCAGTATTTT. It codes for CASKTQTSGGDTQYF. J is TRBJ2-3 and V is TRBV6-6, with 13 bases matching TRBD2. The J segment lost 6 bases and the V segment lost 7 bases, leaving 7 bases of the junction unmatched. The germline CDR1 and CDR2 sequences are MNHNY and SVGAGI (reference sequence). This CDR3 comprises 15 residues.

The rearrangement joins TRBV30 to TRBJ2-5, with 7 nucleotides matching TRBD2. With V trimmed by 4 bases and J by 5 bases, 7 bases remained unmatched. From germline, CDR1 is GTSNPN and CDR2 SVGIG (reference sequence). CDR3 length: 13 amino acids. CDR3 sequence: CAWMVGGTETQYF. In DNA form, the CDR3 reads TGTGCCTGGATGGTCGGGGGGACGGAGACCCAGTACTTC.

With respect to this clone: Other DNA sequences from this sample encode an identical CDR3 as well. The chain uses TRBV2 and TRBJ1-1, with a weak D call TRBD1 (6 bases). The germline V gene has CDR1 SNHLY and CDR2 FYNNEI. This CDR3 region has 12 residues. Trimming took 9 bases from V and 4 from J, leaving 12 bases between them. The CDR3 nucleotides read TGTGCCAGTAAGGGGGGAGGCACTGAAGCTTTCTTT. This translates into CASKGGGTEAFF. Complete variable domain (other parts from reference TRBV2 and TRBJ1-1): EPEVTQTPSHQVTQMGQEVILRCVPISNHLYFYWYRQILGQKVEFLVSFYNNEISEKSEIFDDQFSVERPDGSNFTLKIRSTKLEDSAMYFCASKGGGTEAFFGQGTRLTVV.

V and J are TRBV9 and TRBJ2-5, with D uncertain. The CDR3 length is 13 residues. V was pared by 2 bases and J by 4 bases, with 9 bases between. Germline values: CDR1 SGDLS, CDR2 YYNGEE. The CDR3: CASSVRLVETQYF. The DNA of the CDR3 is TGTGCCAGCAGCGTGCGACTGGTAGAGACCCAGTACTTC.

The chain couples TRBV30 to TRBJ1-6, with D possibly matching TRBD1 (5 bases). Germline CDR1 and CDR2: GTSNPN and SVGIG (reference sequence). V was clipped by 7 bases and J by 9 bases, with 19 bases between them. There are 14 residues in the CDR3. Written as DNA, the CDR3 is TGTGCCTCCCGAGGGGACCCGGGGTCTTCACCCCTCCACTTT. Residues: CASRGDPGSSPLHF. The variable domain in full, with the rest retrieved from reference TRBV30 and TRBJ1-6, is SQTIHQWPATLVQPVGSPLSLECTVEGTSNPNLYWYRQAAGRGLQLLFYSVGIGQISSEVPQNLSASRPQDRQFILSSKKLLLSDSGFYLCASRGDPGSSPLHFGNGTRLTVT.

This sequence joins TRBV9 and TRBJ1-5; 7 nucleotides align to TRBD1. There are 16 residues in the CDR3. CDR1 is SGDLS and CDR2 is YYNGEE in the germline V gene. Trimming removed 5 bases from V and 5 bases from J; junction bases left unmatched: 13. CDR3 in amino acids: CASRNHDRDYYQPQHF. For the CDR3, the DNA is TGTGCCAGCAGGAACCATGACAGGGACTATTATCAGCCCCAGCATTTT.

The chain is built from TRBV7-8 and TRBJ1-2; D ambiguous. CDR1 is SGHVS and CDR2 is FQNEAQ in the germline V gene. Trimming took off 4 bases at V and 8 bases at J, with 14 bases between the two ends. This CDR3 spans 13 amino acids. The CDR3 DNA follows: TGTGCCAGCAGCTGGAGGGTAGAGGAAGGCTACACCTTC. Translating gives CASSWRVEEGYTF.

The chain joins TRBV4-3 to TRBJ2-7, with 8 bases matching TRBD1. Losses at the gene ends were 4 bases for V and 0 bases for J; bases not matched to a gene: 5. The CDR3 is made up of 15 amino acids. CDR1 LGHNA and CDR2 YSLEER come from the germline V gene. Here the CDR3 DNA reads TGCGCCAGCAGCCGATTAGGGACAGGCTCCTACGAGCAGTACTTC. Its translation: CASSRLGTGSYEQYF.